Below are 25 T cell receptor beta chains sequenced from a single sample in a study of shared clonotypes between healthy human individuals. Generated by immunoSEQ multiplex PCR, the TCRdb table keeps only in-frame clones and is missing some. The table has some 580,000 clones, 95% to 98% seen once. CD45RO-negative CD8 cells positively selected for CCR7 made up the naive population, which excluded terminally differentiated effector memory CD45RA+ cells. Specimen: naive CD8+ T cells sorted from blood. Source of these receptors: a man aged 30 to 45 in good health.

This clone was observed once. The chain joins TRBV9 to TRBJ2-3; 9 bases fit TRBD2. Trimming at V came to 4 bases and at J to 0 bases, leaving 3 bases not matched to a gene. The CDR3 runs 15 residues. CDR1 is SGDLS and CDR2 is YYNGEE in the germline V gene. In nucleotides, the CDR3 is TGTGCCAGCAGCCACGCGGGGGGGAGCACAGATACGCAGTATTTT. This codes for CASSHAGGSTDTQYF.

V gene TRBV4-1 combines with J gene TRBJ2-3, with D unclear. CDR3 length: 15 residues. The V and J ends lost 0 bases and 0 bases respectively, with 7 bases between them. Germline V gene lookup returns CDR1 MGHRA and CDR2 YSYEKL. CDR3 amino acids: CASSQEAKSTDTQYF. The CDR3 nucleotides read TGCGCCAGCAGCCAAGAGGCCAAAAGCACAGATACGCAGTATTTT.

The rearrangement joins TRBV5-1 to TRBJ1-2, with a weak D call TRBD1 (5 bases). Germline CDR1 and CDR2: SGHRS and YFSETQ. Deletions cut 3 bases from V and 6 bases from J, with 9 bases between. The CDR3 consists of 12 residues. This CDR3 reads CASSWTSDGYTF. CDR3 in DNA: TGCGCCAGCAGCTGGACAAGCGATGGCTACACCTTC.

The chain uses TRBV6-5 and TRBJ2-1; 9 bases fit TRBD1. CDR1 is MNHEY and CDR2 is SVGAGI in the germline V gene. The CDR3 is 15 residues long. Trimming removed 6 bases from V and 7 bases from J; junction bases left unmatched: 10. CDR3 sequence reads: CASSLGTGKGNEQFF. CDR3 in DNA: TGTGCCAGCAGCCTCGGGACAGGGAAGGGGAATGAGCAGTTCTTC.

This sequence joins TRBV7-2 and TRBJ1-1, with D unclear. Trimming cost V 4 bases and J 4 bases, with 7 bases left between them. Germline CDR1 and CDR2: SGHTA and FQGNSA. The CDR3 contains 12 residues. In DNA, the CDR3 is TGTGCCAGCAGCTCCTTATTCACTGAAGCTTTCTTT. Translated: CASSSLFTEAFF.

This rearrangement joins TRBV11-2 to TRBJ2-7, with a possible D match to TRBD1 (6 bases). The germline V gene encodes CDR1 SGHAT and CDR2 FQNNGV. The CDR3 consists of 18 residues. The V end lost 5 bases, the J end lost 2 bases, and 25 bases lay between the germline ends. The CDR3: CASSPFGEFTGPPYEQYF. The CDR3 DNA is TGTGCCAGCAGCCCCTTCGGGGAATTCACAGGGCCCCCCTACGAGCAGTACTTC.

The chain links TRBV7-9 to TRBJ2-7, with D uncertain. The CDR3 has 11 amino acids. The germline gives CDR1 SEHNR, CDR2 FQNEAQ (reference sequence). V lost 5 bases, J lost 2 bases, and 4 bases lay in between. The CDR3 bases are TGTGCCAGCAGCGCAACCTACGAGCAGTACTTC. Amino acids: CASSATYEQYF.

The chain combines TRBV11-2 with TRBJ1-1; weak D call: TRBD1 (5 bases). This CDR3 is 13 amino acids long. V was pared by 5 bases and J by 3 bases, with 10 bases between. Germline CDR1 is SGHAT and CDR2 is FQNNGV. CDR3 nucleotide sequence: TGTGCCAGCAGCACCGGGACGGACACTGAAGCTTTCTTT. Encoded protein: CASSTGTDTEAFF.

This clone was detected only once. The same CDR3 can be traced to other DNA sequences in this sample. The chain recombines TRBV9 with TRBJ2-7; D may correspond to TRBD1 or TRBD2 (5 bases each). Trimming stripped 7 bases from V and 2 bases from J, with 7 bases between. Germline V CDR1 and CDR2: SGDLS, YYNGEE. The CDR3 has 11 residues. Written as DNA, the CDR3 is TGTGCCAGCGGGGGTACCTACGAGCAGTACTTC. This gives the protein CASGGTYEQYF. Supplemented by reference TRBV9 and TRBJ2-7, the full variable domain reads DSGVTQTPKHLITATGQRVTLRCSPRSGDLSVYWYQQSLDQGLQFLIQYYNGEERAKGNILERFSAQQFPDLHSELNLSSLELGDSALYFCASGGTYEQYFGPGTRLTVT.

The chain has TRBV4-1 and TRBJ2-4, with D possibly TRBD2 on 7 matching bases. The CDR3 sequence is 17 residues long. Germline assignment: CDR1 MGHRA and CDR2 YSYEKL. The germline V and J ends were trimmed by 2 bases and 0 bases, with 14 bases remaining between them. This CDR3 reads CASSQLGGGLAKNIQYF. DNA of the CDR3: TGCGCCAGCAGCCAATTAGGCGGGGGCCTAGCCAAAAACATTCAGTACTTC.

The chain combines TRBV2 with TRBJ2-7, with TRBD1 matching 7 bases. The CDR3 has 14 residues. Trimming cost V 6 bases and J 8 bases; bases outside gene matches: 13. Germline V gene data show CDR1 as SNHLY and CDR2 as FYNNEI. DNA of the CDR3: TGTGCCAGCAGAGCAGAGACAGGGATGCGCAAGCAGTACTTC. Translating gives CASRAETGMRKQYF.

The rearrangement uses TRBV19 and TRBJ2-5; D remains unclear. CDR1 LNHDA and CDR2 SQIVND come from the germline V gene (reference sequence). This CDR3 spans 14 amino acids. V was clipped by 3 bases and J by 5 bases, with 13 bases between them. As DNA, the CDR3 is TGTGCCAGTAGTATCGGTTACGATGGGGAGACCCAGTACTTC. Translating it yields CASSIGYDGETQYF.

This chain connects TRBV4-1 to TRBJ2-7; a possible D gene is TRBD2 (5 bases). Germline lookup yields CDR1 MGHRA and CDR2 YSYEKL. V gave up 1 base and J gave up 1 base, with 14 bases separating them. The CDR3 consists of 16 residues. CDR3 in DNA: TGCGCCAGCAGCCAAGTCGAGGGATTGGGATCCTACGAGCAGTACTTC. Amino acids: CASSQVEGLGSYEQYF.

The gene calls are TRBV7-8 and TRBJ2-7; 14 positions match TRBD2. The CDR3 extends over 15 amino acids. V lost 6 bases, J lost 6 bases, and 7 bases stayed unmatched. Germline V gives CDR1 SGHVS, CDR2 FQNEAQ. This CDR3 reads CASSWGLAGAAEQYF. The CDR3 DNA is TGTGCCAGCAGTTGGGGACTAGCGGGAGCAGCCGAGCAGTACTTC.

V usage is TRBV11-2 and J usage is TRBJ2-1; 9 bases agree with TRBD1. Germline V lookup: CDR1 SGHAT, CDR2 FQNNGV. V was clipped by 0 bases and J by 2 bases; unmatched bases: 14. The CDR3 sequence is 20 residues long. CDR3 residues: CASSLDSLEAGQGTYNEQFF. The CDR3 DNA follows: TGTGCCAGCAGCTTAGATTCACTGGAGGCCGGACAGGGGACCTACAATGAGCAGTTCTTC.

With regard to this clone: Mismatch with germline at one junction end may stem from a read error. The J gene is TRBJ2-7, the V gene TRBV11-2, with D unclear. Germline lookup yields CDR1 SGHAT and CDR2 FQNNGV. The CDR3 consists of 13 residues. CDR3 loop: CASSHARRYEQHF. The CDR3 nucleotides are TGTGCCAGCAGCCACGCGAGGCGGTACGAGCAGCACTTC. The full variable domain, completed using reference TRBV11-2 and TRBJ2-7, is EAGVAQSPRYKIIEKRQSVAFWCNPISGHATLYWYQQILGQGPKLLIQFQNNGVVDDSQLPKDRFSAERLKGVDSTLKIQPAKLEDSAVYLCASSHARRYEQHFGPGTRLTVT.

The DNA of the CDR3 is TGCAGCGTTGAAGTACGGGTTGGGGAGCTGTTTTTT. Residues: CSVEVRVGELFF. The chain links TRBV29-1 to TRBJ2-2; D not certain. This CDR3 region has 12 residues. Trimming removed 1 base at V and 8 bases at J, with 8 bases between. Germline assignment: CDR1 SQVTM and CDR2 ANQGSEA.

This rearrangement joins TRBV15 to TRBJ1-5, with D maybe TRBD1 (6 bases). The V gene's germline CDR1 is LNHNV and CDR2 YYDKDF (reference sequence). Trimming took 5 bases from V and 3 from J, leaving 14 bases between them. CDR3 length: 15 residues. The chain's CDR3 is CATSARDNPNQPQHF. The DNA of the CDR3 is TGTGCCACCAGCGCTCGGGACAACCCCAATCAGCCCCAGCATTTT.

This chain links TRBV15 with TRBJ2-7; TRBD2 agrees at 13 bases. Per the germline V gene, CDR1 is LNHNV and CDR2 is YYDKDF (reference sequence). This CDR3 region has 15 residues. V shed 5 bases and J 7 bases; nucleotides not matched to a gene: 8. CDR3 loop: CATSPGLAGDGEQYF. CDR3 DNA sequence: TGTGCCACCAGCCCCGGACTAGCGGGAGACGGTGAGCAGTACTTC.

CDR3 residues: CASSHPGPYNEQFF. CDR3 nucleotides: TGTGCCAGCAGCCATCCGGGACCCTACAATGAGCAGTTCTTC. The chain recombines TRBV14 with TRBJ2-1; D may correspond to TRBD1 or TRBD2 (5 bases each). The germline CDR1 and CDR2 sequences are SGHDN and FVKESK. The CDR3 loop spans 14 amino acids. Trimming took 3 bases from V and 2 from J, leaving 8 bases between them.

The chain recombines TRBV7-2 with TRBJ2-5; 11 bases agree with TRBD1. The germline CDR1 and CDR2 sequences are SGHTA and FQGNSA. The CDR3 runs 15 residues. The V and J ends lost 5 bases and 6 bases, in that order; junction bases with no gene match: 8. The CDR3 loop reads CASSPWGQGEKTQYF. The CDR3 nucleotides read TGTGCCAGCAGCCCGTGGGGACAGGGGGAAAAGACCCAGTACTTC. Together with reference TRBV7-2 and TRBJ2-5, the CDR3 gives the full variable domain: GAGVSQSPSNKVTEKGKDVELRCDPISGHTALYWYRQSLGQGLEFLIYFQGNSAPDKSGLPSDRFSAERTGGSVSTLTIQRTQQEDSAVYLCASSPWGQGEKTQYFGPGTRLLVL.

For the CDR3, the DNA is TGTGCCAGCAGTTCGTACAGGGGGGGGTACGAGCAGTACTTC. Translated, it gives CASSSYRGGYEQYF. The chain is built from TRBV27 and TRBJ2-7, with a tentative D call TRBD1 (8 bases). In germline, CDR1 is MNHEY, CDR2 SMNVEV (reference sequence). This CDR3 comprises 14 residues. The V end lost 4 bases, the J end lost 4 bases, and 14 bases lay between the germline ends.

The chain employs TRBV5-4 and TRBJ2-7; D not certain. The germline gives CDR1 SGHNT, CDR2 YYREEE (reference sequence). The CDR3 totals 12 residues. Trimming took off 5 bases at V and 4 bases at J, with 10 bases between the two ends. This CDR3 is CASSYKGYEQYF. The CDR3 DNA is TGTGCCAGCAGTTATAAGGGATACGAGCAGTACTTC.

This rearrangement joins TRBV15 to TRBJ2-1; 7 bases are shared with TRBD2. This CDR3 has 16 residues. The junction had 8 bases not matched to a gene; V was cut back by 2 bases and J by 4 bases. CDR1 and CDR2 (germline): LNHNV, YYDKDF (reference sequence). The DNA for the CDR3 is TGTGCCACCAGCAGAAACACGGGACTACAATACAATGAGCAGTTCTTC. Amino acid sequence: CATSRNTGLQYNEQFF.

The rearrangement links TRBV5-1 to TRBJ2-7; D possibly corresponds to TRBD2 (5 bases). The CDR3 is 14 amino acids. With 3 bases removed from V and 1 base from J, the gap between germline ends came to 11 bases. CDR1 and CDR2 from the germline V gene are SGHRS and YFSETQ. The CDR3 reads CASSYSSGSYEQYF. The DNA of the CDR3 is TGCGCCAGCAGCTATTCGAGCGGATCCTACGAGCAGTACTTC.